The following is a T cell receptor beta chain sequence with its context. Participants came from about two dozen US areas, aged about 18 to 89 years. The study assigned cohorts using participant-reported clinical history. Symptom resolution, clearance, or two negative PCRs marked the recovered donors of Cohort 3. The data belong to a study of blood T cell repertoires in COVID-19. Original methodology: Amplification of reference gene primers was used by the study to estimate nucleated cell counts. Generated by immunoSEQ multiplex PCR, the TCRdb table keeps only in-frame clones and is missing some. Clonal size and the V and J genes are those of that table, whereas D and trimming came from the DNA. The table includes some 190,000 clones, approximately 88% detected once. V lost 4 bases and J 6 bases, leaving 17 bases between the germline ends. CDR1 and CDR2 (germline): SGHRS, YFSETQ. This CDR3 is 16 amino acids long.

Sequencing used PBMCs or T cells enriched from blood (not recorded which). This rearrangement joins TRBV5-1 to TRBJ1-6, with no clear D. The receptor was isolated from a woman in her twenties or thirties who had recovered from COVID-19. In nucleotides, the CDR3 is TGCGCCAGCAGCGCGGAAGCCACCAGTGGTAATTCACCCCTCCACTTT. It codes for CASSAEATSGNSPLHF.